A selection of T cell receptor beta chains follows, all from one sample in a study of identical twins. Using its own MiXCR run on the 5' RACE reads, TCRdb lists one record per CDR3 protein. The data contain approximately 630,000 distinct CDR3 sequences, less than 9% of them singletons. The data also belong to a second study, concerning yellow fever vaccine responses in identical twins.

The source material was PBMCs. All receptors derive from a woman aged 18-35 years in good health. The CDR3 runs from the conserved cysteine through the conserved F or W. Each record gives: V gene, J gene, clone size, D gene, CDR3 protein, CDR3 DNA. D genes are given only for firm matches. Not all rows give a size; the values are once, few, many and, for expanded clones, a class.

V: TRBV5-1; J: TRBJ2-3; size: -; D: -; CDR3: CASNYRESSTDTQYF; DNA: TGCGCCAGCAATTACAGGGAATCTAGCACAGATACGCAGTATTTT
V: TRBV12-3/TRBV12-4; J: TRBJ1-1; size: many; D: -; CDR3: CASSSQPRGMNTEAFF; DNA: TGTGCCAGCAGTTCCCAACCTAGGGGGATGAACACTGAAGCTTTCTTT
V: TRBV7-8; J: TRBJ2-3; size: many; D: TRBD2; CDR3: CASSFLLAGSDTQYF; DNA: TGTGCCAGCTCTTTCCTACTAGCGGGGTCAGATACGCAGTATTTT
V: TRBV10-1; J: TRBJ2-3; size: -; D: TRBD2; CDR3: CASDLRLAPTDTQYF; DNA: TGCGCCAGCGACCTTAGACTAGCGCCCACAGATACGCAGTATTTT
V: TRBV7-3; J: TRBJ2-1; size: -; D: -; CDR3: CASSSKGRRGSSYNEQFF; DNA: TGTGCCAGCAGCTCTAAGGGGCGGAGGGGAAGCTCCTACAATGAGCAGTTCTTC
V: TRBV13; J: TRBJ1-1; size: many; D: -; CDR3: CASSLGGLGYTEAFF; DNA: TGTGCCAGCAGCTTAGGAGGGTTAGGATACACTGAAGCTTTCTTT
V: TRBV20-1; J: TRBJ2-5; size: many; D: TRBD1; CDR3: CSARLTGGRETQYF; DNA: TGCAGTGCCCGACTTACAGGGGGCAGAGAGACCCAGTACTTC
V: TRBV12-3/TRBV12-4; J: TRBJ2-4; size: -; D: -; CDR3: CASSLNRVRKNIQYF; DNA: TGTGCCAGCAGTCTCAACAGGGTCCGCAAAAACATTCAGTACTTC
V: TRBV27; J: TRBJ2-1; size: -; D: TRBD2; CDR3: CASSLRAGGLSNEQFF; DNA: TGTGCCAGCAGTTTAAGGGCGGGAGGGCTAAGTAATGAGCAGTTCTTC
V: TRBV6-1; J: TRBJ1-2; size: many; D: -; CDR3: CASSEGKGFGYTF; DNA: TGTGCCAGCAGTGAAGGGAAGGGTTTTGGCTACACCTTC
V: TRBV7-3; J: TRBJ2-1; size: few; D: -; CDR3: CASSPTPFSYNEQFF; DNA: TGTGCCAGCAGCCCCACTCCATTTAGCTACAATGAGCAGTTCTTC
V: TRBV9; J: TRBJ2-5; size: -; D: -; CDR3: CASSADTTQETQYF; DNA: TGTGCCAGCAGCGCGGACACGACCCAAGAGACCCAGTACTTC
V: TRBV12-3/TRBV12-4; J: TRBJ2-1; size: few; D: -; CDR3: CASSLSGTGEQFF; DNA: TGTGCCAGCAGTTTGTCCGGGACCGGTGAGCAGTTCTTC
V: TRBV12-3/TRBV12-4; J: TRBJ2-2; size: -; D: -; CDR3: CASSLETIGRRNTGELFF; DNA: TGTGCCAGCAGTTTAGAAACAATCGGAAGAAGGAACACCGGGGAGCTGTTTTTT
V: TRBV20-1; J: TRBJ2-7; size: many; D: -; CDR3: CSARVTYEQYF; DNA: TGCAGTGCTAGAGTAACCTACGAGCAGTACTTC
V: TRBV9; J: TRBJ2-5; size: few; D: -; CDR3: CASSVETEETQYF; DNA: TGTGCCAGCAGCGTAGAGACGGAAGAGACCCAGTACTTC
V: TRBV14; J: TRBJ1-2; size: -; D: -; CDR3: CASSPRSNYGYTF; DNA: TGTGCCAGCTCACCAAGGTCTAACTATGGCTACACCTTC
V: TRBV12-2; J: TRBJ2-3; size: -; D: -; CDR3: CASRLARGGSCTDTQYF; DNA: TGTGCAAGTCGCTTAGCGAGGGGGGGGAGCTGCACAGATACGCAGTATTTT
V: TRBV2; J: TRBJ1-3; size: few; D: -; CDR3: CASSVGVAGNTIYF; DNA: TGTGCCAGCAGTGTAGGGGTTGCTGGAAACACCATATATTTT
V: TRBV12-5; J: TRBJ1-2; size: -; D: TRBD1; CDR3: CASGSQGVSYGYTF; DNA: TGTGCTAGTGGTTCACAGGGGGTGAGCTATGGCTACACCTTC
V: TRBV29-1; J: TRBJ2-7; size: few; D: TRBD2; CDR3: CSVRASGRYEQYF; DNA: TGCAGCGTTCGAGCTAGCGGAAGGTACGAGCAGTACTTC
V: TRBV7-9; J: TRBJ1-1; size: few; D: -; CDR3: CASSLGGVEGAFF; DNA: TGTGCCAGCAGCTTAGGGGGGGTGGAGGGAGCTTTCTTT
V: TRBV2; J: TRBJ2-1; size: few; D: TRBD2; CDR3: CASSGPGRGANEQFF; DNA: TGTGCCAGCAGTGGCCCTGGGCGGGGGGCCAATGAGCAGTTCTTC
V: TRBV4-1; J: TRBJ1-5; size: many; D: TRBD1; CDR3: CASSRDRVDSGDQPQHF; DNA: TGCGCCAGCAGCAGGGACAGGGTGGATTCGGGGGATCAGCCCCAGCATTTT
V: TRBV7-2; J: TRBJ2-5; size: -; D: -; CDR3: CASSLGEAGTQYF; DNA: TGTGCCAGCAGCTTAGGGGAAGCAGGGACCCAGTACTTC
V: TRBV4-2; J: TRBJ2-2; size: many; D: -; CDR3: CASSQDSGLANTGELFF; DNA: TGTGCCAGCAGCCAAGATAGCGGACTCGCGAACACCGGGGAGCTGTTTTTT
V: TRBV20-1; J: TRBJ2-7; size: few; D: -; CDR3: CSADTGASYEQYF; DNA: TGCAGTGCTGACACCGGGGCCTCCTACGAGCAGTACTTC
V: TRBV7-9; J: TRBJ2-3; size: many; D: -; CDR3: CASSPMALPSTDTQYF; DNA: TGTGCCAGCAGCCCAATGGCACTACCAAGCACAGATACGCAGTATTTT
V: TRBV12-3/TRBV12-4; J: TRBJ2-7; size: -; D: -; CDR3: CASTSLPGGGQYF; DNA: TGTGCCAGCACCTCTCTTCCGGGGGGCGGGCAGTACTTC
V: TRBV20-1; J: TRBJ1-5; size: -; D: -; CDR3: CSAREAGRGNGNQPQHF; DNA: TGCAGTGCTAGAGAGGCAGGGAGGGGAAACGGCAATCAGCCCCAGCATTTT
V: TRBV20-1; J: TRBJ2-4; size: -; D: TRBD2; CDR3: CSAEGLAGGTSNLAKNIQYF; DNA: TGCAGTGCAGAGGGACTAGCGGGAGGTACATCCAATCTAGCCAAAAACATTCAGTACTTC
V: TRBV20-1; J: TRBJ1-2; size: few; D: -; CDR3: CSAGPRGPNYGYTF; DNA: TGCAGTGCGGGACCCAGGGGACCTAACTATGGCTACACCTTC
V: TRBV5-1; J: TRBJ1-6; size: few; D: -; CDR3: CASSTAGGPNSPLHF; DNA: TGCGCCAGCAGCACCGCGGGGGGACCTAATTCACCCCTCCACTTT
V: TRBV12-3/TRBV12-4; J: TRBJ2-1; size: many; D: -; CDR3: CASRQYRLDGVYNEQFF; DNA: TGTGCCAGCAGACAATACCGACTAGATGGGGTTTACAATGAGCAGTTCTTC
V: TRBV29-1; J: TRBJ2-1; size: many; D: -; CDR3: CSVEPGAEQFF; DNA: TGCAGCGTTGAACCCGGGGCTGAGCAGTTCTTC
V: TRBV29-1; J: TRBJ2-7; size: -; D: -; CDR3: CSVEGGNSSYEQYF; DNA: TGCAGCGTTGAAGGAGGGAACAGCTCCTACGAGCAGTACTTC
V: TRBV4-1; J: TRBJ2-7; size: few; D: -; CDR3: CASSQGGPWGYEQYF; DNA: TGCGCCAGCAGCCAAGGGGGACCCTGGGGCTACGAGCAGTACTTC
V: TRBV20-1; J: TRBJ2-7; size: -; D: -; CDR3: CSARRTGILEQYF; DNA: TGCAGTGCTAGACGAACAGGGATCCTCGAGCAGTACTTC
V: TRBV20-1; J: TRBJ2-5; size: -; D: -; CDR3: CSARSLAGLPIPQETQYF; DNA: TGCAGTGCTAGGAGTCTCGCGGGTTTGCCCATCCCCCAAGAGACCCAGTACTTC
V: TRBV28; J: TRBJ1-2; size: few; D: -; CDR3: CASTYPSGQFYGYTF; DNA: TGTGCCAGCACTTATCCGTCCGGGCAGTTCTATGGCTACACCTTC
V: TRBV9; J: TRBJ2-6; size: many; D: -; CDR3: CASRGHSGANVLTF; DNA: TGTGCCAGCAGGGGACACTCTGGGGCCAACGTCCTGACTTTC
V: TRBV10-1; J: TRBJ2-1; size: few; D: TRBD2; CDR3: CASTPGLAATYNEQFF; DNA: TGCGCCAGCACCCCCGGACTAGCGGCCACCTACAATGAGCAGTTCTTC
V: TRBV6-1; J: TRBJ1-5; size: few; D: TRBD1; CDR3: CATGTGGILNQPQHF; DNA: TGTGCCACAGGGACAGGGGGAATTCTAAATCAGCCCCAGCATTTT
V: TRBV6-1; J: TRBJ2-3; size: many; D: -; CDR3: CASSNPRLTITDTQYF; DNA: TGTGCCAGCAGCAACCCGCGACTGACTATCACAGATACGCAGTATTTT
V: TRBV5-1; J: TRBJ2-3; size: few; D: -; CDR3: CASSPGADIDTQYF; DNA: TGCGCCAGCAGCCCCGGAGCGGACATCGATACGCAGTATTTT
V: TRBV12-3/TRBV12-4; J: TRBJ1-2; size: few; D: TRBD1; CDR3: CASIRQGPGYTF; DNA: TGTGCCAGCATACGACAGGGTCCGGGCTACACCTTC
V: TRBV7-9; J: TRBJ1-1; size: -; D: TRBD1; CDR3: CASSLFWGTGVGTEAFF; DNA: TGTGCCAGCAGCTTATTTTGGGGGACAGGGGTCGGCACTGAAGCTTTCTTT
V: TRBV6-8; J: TRBJ2-1; size: few; D: -; CDR3: CASSYQGVAWGNEQFF; DNA: TGTGCCAGCAGTTACCAGGGTGTCGCTTGGGGGAATGAGCAGTTCTTC
V: TRBV24-1; J: TRBJ1-3; size: many; D: -; CDR3: CATSDPRRGNTIYF; DNA: TGTGCCACCAGTGACCCTCGTCGGGGAAACACCATATATTTT
V: TRBV27; J: TRBJ2-3; size: few; D: TRBD1; CDR3: CASSPPTGDGFTDTQYF; DNA: TGTGCCAGCAGTCCTCCGACAGGGGACGGATTCACAGATACGCAGTATTTT
V: TRBV5-1; J: TRBJ2-3; size: -; D: TRBD2; CDR3: CASSWGTSGRGGTDTQYF; DNA: TGCGCCAGCAGCTGGGGGACTAGCGGGAGGGGAGGCACAGATACGCAGTATTTT
V: TRBV24-1; J: TRBJ2-7; size: few; D: -; CDR3: CATSDRGGTNEQYF; DNA: TGTGCCACCAGTGACCGAGGGGGAACTAACGAGCAGTACTTC
V: TRBV12-3/TRBV12-4; J: TRBJ2-1; size: few; D: TRBD2; CDR3: CASSLGTSGRMRHGNEQFF; DNA: TGTGCCAGCAGTTTAGGGACTAGCGGGAGAATGAGGCACGGCAATGAGCAGTTCTTC
V: TRBV10-3; J: TRBJ2-1; size: many; D: TRBD2; CDR3: CAISDPQREGLDEQFF; DNA: TGTGCCATCAGTGACCCCCAGCGGGAGGGCCTGGATGAGCAGTTCTTC
V: TRBV28; J: TRBJ2-2; size: few; D: -; CDR3: CASSLSGPPGELFF; DNA: TGTGCCAGCAGTTTATCCGGGCCCCCCGGGGAGCTGTTTTTT
V: TRBV7-9; J: TRBJ1-1; size: -; D: -; CDR3: CASSGKPGEPMNTEAFF; DNA: TGTGCCAGCAGCGGGAAACCTGGGGAGCCCATGAACACTGAAGCTTTCTTT
V: TRBV11-2; J: TRBJ1-2; size: many; D: -; CDR3: CASSLVEGYGYTF; DNA: TGTGCCAGCAGCTTAGTAGAGGGCTATGGCTACACCTTC
V: TRBV29-1; J: TRBJ2-7; size: -; D: -; CDR3: CSVTTGQGYEQYF; DNA: TGCAGCGTAACCACAGGGCAGGGCTACGAGCAGTACTTC